This T cell receptor beta chain was retrieved from a study of T cell responses to AZD1222 COVID-19 vaccine. Germline V gene lookup returns CDR1 LNHDA and CDR2 SQIVND (reference sequence). V lost 3 bases, J lost 2 bases, and 12 bases lay in between. The CDR3 contains 15 residues. TCRdb keeps only in-frame clones here, not all; method: immunoSEQ multiplex PCR. This table has under 95,000 clones, roughly 88% appearing once. The chain employs TRBV19 and TRBJ2-3; D is possibly TRBD1 (6 bases). The sequences come from peripheral blood, collected 28 days after the second AZD1222 dose. The sequence was collected from an adult who received the AZD1222 COVID-19 vaccine. CDR3 DNA: TGTGCCAGTAGTATTACGGACAGTTACACAGATACGCAGTATTTT. Protein: CASSITDSYTDTQYF.